This TCR beta chain was observed in a study of T-cell reconstitution after alpha-beta-depleted transplantation in children. The germline CDR1 and CDR2 sequences are DFQATT and SNEGSKA (reference sequence). The trim removed 5 bases at V and 3 bases at J, leaving 6 bases unmatched. The length of the CDR3 is 13 residues. General observations from the study: Most T-cell counts and diversity one year after the transplant came from T cells that were newly produced. At day 60, the high TCRbeta diversity found in some patients originated from recipient T cells and thymic progenitors that had survived. Roughly two months post-transplant, alpha-beta T cells reportedly originated from several hundred graft clones that had expanded.

Molecular barcoding with unique molecular identifiers was used for the TCRbeta library. In TCRdb, the PCR reads were re-called with MiXCR into one record per CDR3 protein. The sample records 450,000 to 700,000 distinct CDR3 sequences, about a quarter being singletons. On this clonotype: The antigen is not known.

Sequencing used PBMCs, obtained before TCRalphabeta/CD19-depleted stem cell transplant. The genes are TRBV20-1 and TRBJ2-7, with 8 bases fitting TRBD2. This receptor was obtained from a boy younger than two with Wiskott-Aldrich syndrome, due to receive a stem cell transplant. The CDR3: CSAPSGGHYEQYF. CDR3 nucleotides: TGCAGTGCTCCCTCGGGGGGGCACTACGAGCAGTACTTC.